One and the same sample provided the 10 T cell receptor beta chains below, sequenced in a study of cytomegalovirus exposure and HLA in healthy donors. Sequencing was performed with immunoSEQ multiplex PCR; in TCRdb, only in-frame clones are kept and a portion is missing. The sample includes under 300,000 clones, approximately 86% of them seen just once. The sample consisted of PBMCs. These receptor sequences come from a woman aged 18-29 years in good health and CMV-seronegative.

The chain has TRBV6-1 and TRBJ2-1; 9 positions match TRBD2. The J segment lost 7 bases and the V segment lost 1 base, leaving 14 bases of the junction unmatched. Germline values: CDR1 MNHNS, CDR2 SASEGT. The CDR3 extends over 18 amino acids. CDR3 coding DNA: TGTGCCAGCAGTGAAGGAGGGGCCCGCGGGAGGGCCATAAATGAGCAGTTCTTC. Amino acid sequence: CASSEGGARGRAINEQFF.

V and J are TRBV7-8 and TRBJ2-1, with D unclear. This CDR3 has 13 amino acids. The V gene lost 1 base and the J gene lost 6 bases, with 7 bases spanning the gap. The V gene's germline CDR1 is SGHVS and CDR2 FQNEAQ. CDR3 nucleotides: TGTGCCAGCAGCTTAGGGGCAATCAATGAGCAGTTCTTC. The encoded protein is CASSLGAINEQFF. The entire variable domain, with the rest obtained from reference TRBV7-8 and TRBJ2-1, is as follows: GAGVSQSPRYKVAKRGQDVALRCDPISGHVSLFWYQQALGQGPEFLTYFQNEAQLDKSGLPSDRFFAERPEGSVSTLKIQRTQQEDSAVYLCASSLGAINEQFFGPGTRLTVL.

The rearrangement joins TRBV10-3 to TRBJ1-1; D unclear. The germline gives CDR1 ENHRY, CDR2 SYGVKD. V was shortened by 2 bases and J by 3 bases, with 4 bases between the two germline ends. The CDR3 is made up of 12 amino acids. In nucleotides, the CDR3 is TGTGCCATCAGTGAGCATTACACTGAAGCTTTCTTT. Residues: CAISEHYTEAFF.

The chain couples TRBV7-3 to TRBJ2-7; TRBD1 might be the D (6 bases). Germline assignment: CDR1 SGHTA and CDR2 FQGTGA. Trimming left V 5 bases short and J 4 bases short, with 18 bases between. CDR3 length equals 15 residues. The CDR3 DNA is TGTGCCAGCAGCCCATCTCCCGGGACACCTTACGAGCAGTACTTC. It specifies CASSPSPGTPYEQYF.

CDR3 region: CASSPLGDRASYEQYF. Written as DNA, the CDR3 is TGTGCCAGCTCGCCGCTAGGGGACAGGGCATCCTACGAGCAGTACTTC. The chain has TRBV18 and TRBJ2-7; 9 positions agree with TRBD1. Germline V gives CDR1 KGHSH, CDR2 LQKENI. This CDR3 has 16 amino acids. V lost 6 bases, J lost 1 base, and 10 bases stayed unmatched.

This clone has a handful of counts. The chain carries TRBV7-9 and TRBJ2-1, with TRBD2 identical over 9 bases. This CDR3 has 14 residues. Trimming cost V 6 bases and J 5 bases; bases outside gene matches: 5. Germline values: CDR1 SEHNR, CDR2 FQNEAQ (reference sequence). CDR3 protein: CASRGLATHNEQFF. The DNA for the CDR3 is TGTGCCAGCAGGGGACTAGCAACCCACAATGAGCAGTTCTTC.

The chain recombines TRBV7-9 with TRBJ1-1, with TRBD1 matching over 7 bases. Germline values: CDR1 SEHNR, CDR2 FQNEAQ (reference sequence). The CDR3 has 12 residues. V lost 5 bases to trimming and J lost 10 bases; unmatched junction nucleotides: 7. The CDR3 loop reads CASSPDGTVAFF. CDR3 sequence (DNA): TGTGCCAGCAGCCCGGACGGGACAGTAGCTTTCTTT.

The chain is built from TRBV5-1 and TRBJ1-2; 8 nucleotides align to TRBD1. Trimming at V came to 3 bases and at J to 4 bases, leaving 11 bases not matched to a gene. Germline assignment: CDR1 SGHRS and CDR2 YFSETQ. The CDR3 runs 16 residues. The CDR3 nucleotides read TGCGCCAGCAGCTCAGGGGTGGACAGGGTTACCTATGGCTACACCTTC. It specifies CASSSGVDRVTYGYTF.

V is TRBV6-5 and J is TRBJ2-3; D is possibly TRBD1 (5 bases). The CDR3 runs to 13 residues. CDR1 MNHEY and CDR2 SVGAGI come from the germline V gene. The germline V and J ends were trimmed by 8 bases and 1 base, with 10 bases remaining between them. CDR3 amino acids: CASSDRGTDTQYF. As DNA, the CDR3 is TGTGCCAGCTCCGACAGAGGCACAGATACGCAGTATTTT.

The CDR3 here is CASSLEAASTDTQYF. For the CDR3, the DNA is TGCGCCAGCAGCTTGGAGGCGGCTAGCACAGATACGCAGTATTTT. The chain recombines TRBV5-1 with TRBJ2-3; D not resolved. CDR1 and CDR2 (germline): SGHRS, YFSETQ. The CDR3 contains 15 residues. Between the trimmed V and J ends, which lost 0 bases and 0 bases, there was a span of 8 bases.